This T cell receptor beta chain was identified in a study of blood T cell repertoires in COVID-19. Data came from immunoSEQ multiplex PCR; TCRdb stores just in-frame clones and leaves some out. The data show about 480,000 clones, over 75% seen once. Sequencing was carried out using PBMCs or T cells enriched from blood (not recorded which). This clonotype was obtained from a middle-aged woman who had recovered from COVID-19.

For the CDR3, the DNA is TGTGCCAGCCGAGCATCGTCTGATGGCTACACCTTC. Amino acid sequence: CASRASSDGYTF. The chain is built from TRBV6-5 and TRBJ1-2; D call uncertain. The CDR3 loop spans 12 amino acids. The germline gives CDR1 MNHEY, CDR2 SVGAGI. V gave up 8 bases and J gave up 6 bases, with 13 bases separating them.